The TCR beta chain under discussion was sequenced for a study of cytomegalovirus exposure and HLA in healthy donors. Overall study results and limits: Cytomegalovirus association was assigned to about 150 TCR beta chains. Most TCR sequences were uncommon, yet certain public TCRs appeared in many donors. In vitro assays verified that a few CMV-associated chains recognized CMV antigens specifically.

These donors were members of the roughly 110-subject validation cohort, a group separate from the approximately 670-subject first cohort. This clone was picked up one time. Antigen specificity is unknown. Sequencing was performed with immunoSEQ multiplex PCR; in TCRdb, only in-frame clones are kept and a portion is missing. The sample has about 65,000 clones; roughly nine tenths are singletons. Sequenced material: PBMCs. The TCR sequence derives from a woman between 18 and 29 years old in good health and CMV-seronegative.

In nucleotides, the CDR3 is TGTGCCAGCAGCAAAGGGAGGGCCTATAGCACAGATACGCAGTATTTT. Its translation is CASSKGRAYSTDTQYF. The chain carries TRBV11-2 and TRBJ2-3; TRBD2 aligns across 7 bases. The CDR3 loop spans 16 amino acids. V shed 5 bases and J 0 bases; nucleotides not matched to a gene: 8. CDR1 SGHAT and CDR2 FQNNGV come from the germline V gene.